The 12 T cell receptor beta chains below all came from one sample that was sequenced in a study of T-cell memory formation after mild COVID-19. TCRdb processed the 5' RACE reads anew with MiXCR; each CDR3 protein has one entry. The table records some 200,000 distinct CDR3 sequences, about 9.2% of them present only once. Sequencing was carried out using PBMCs or a T cell subset sorted from them (not recorded which). These receptors were obtained from a man between 18 and 29 years old who had mild COVID-19 (a few samples of this study predate the infection). Cell type and time point are not known.

In its sample, this clonotype was seen many times. The chain joins TRBV6-5 to TRBJ2-7; D possibly matches TRBD1 or TRBD2 (6 bases each). The CDR3 spans 17 residues. The germline CDR1 and CDR2 sequences are MNHEY and SVGAGI. Trimming removed 0 bases at V and 0 bases at J, with 15 bases between. The CDR3 DNA sequence: TGTGCCAGCAGTTACTCGATGCCGGGGGCTTTCTCCTACGAGCAGTACTTC. Protein product: CASSYSMPGAFSYEQYF.

CDR3 residues: CASSQMVVSNTGELFF. The CDR3 region has the DNA TGTGCCAGCAGCCAAATGGTGGTATCTAACACCGGGGAGCTGTTTTTT. The chain recombines TRBV14 with TRBJ2-2; D ambiguous. From germline, CDR1 is SGHDN and CDR2 FVKESK. V was trimmed by 2 bases and J by 2 bases, leaving 12 bases between them. This CDR3 spans 16 amino acids.

This clonotype was seen a handful of times. The rearrangement joins TRBV6-5 to TRBJ1-3; no definite D call. The germline V and J ends were trimmed by 2 bases and 2 bases, with 4 bases remaining between them. Germline assignment: CDR1 MNHEY and CDR2 SVGAGI. The CDR3 loop spans 13 amino acids. This chain's CDR3 is CASSYQTGNTIYF. For the CDR3, the DNA is TGTGCCAGCAGTTACCAGACTGGAAACACCATATATTTT.

This clonotype was seen only a few times. The chain has TRBV7-2 and TRBJ2-2; D is ambiguous. CDR3 length: 13 residues. Between the trimmed V and J ends, which lost 4 bases and 8 bases, there was a span of 11 bases. CDR1 SGHTA and CDR2 FQGNSA come from the germline V gene. Here the CDR3 reads CASSSGWAGELFF. The CDR3 region has the DNA TGTGCCAGCAGCTCGGGCTGGGCGGGGGAGCTGTTTTTT.

In its sample, this clonotype was seen a few times. V gene TRBV6-2 or TRBV6-3 combines with J gene TRBJ2-3; 9 bases line up with TRBD2. This CDR3 region has 16 residues. Germline CDR1 MNHEY, CDR2 SVGEGT. Trimming at V came to 1 base and at J to 0 bases, leaving 2 bases not matched to a gene. The CDR3 here is CASSYYLAGSTDTQYF. CDR3 in DNA: TGTGCCAGCAGTTACTACCTAGCGGGGAGCACAGATACGCAGTATTTT.

This chain uses TRBV3-1 with TRBJ1-1; perhaps TRBD1 as D (6 bases). The CDR3 consists of 14 residues. Germline CDR1 LGHDT, CDR2 YNNKEL (reference sequence). V dropped 4 bases and J dropped 3 bases, with 12 bases sitting between them. The CDR3 sequence is CASSRGAGDTEAFF. CDR3 coding DNA: TGTGCCAGCAGCCGGGGGGCGGGGGACACTGAAGCTTTCTTT.

The chain recombines TRBV7-2 with TRBJ2-5, with 8 bases that match TRBD1. Per germline, CDR1 SGHTA and CDR2 FQGNSA. With V trimmed by 1 base and J by 5 bases, 9 bases remained unmatched. This CDR3 spans 16 amino acids. CDR3 protein: CASSLGWQGAWETQYF. The CDR3 DNA sequence: TGTGCCAGCAGCTTAGGCTGGCAGGGGGCGTGGGAGACCCAGTACTTC.

The V gene is TRBV23-1, the J gene TRBJ2-7; 8 bases are a match to TRBD1. TRBV23-1 is an ORF, and what it does is uncertain. Trimming removed 7 bases from V and 6 bases from J; junction bases left unmatched: 14. There are 15 residues in the CDR3. The CDR3 protein is CASILRTGKAREQYV. CDR3 in DNA: TGCGCCAGCATACTACGGACAGGGAAAGCGCGCGAGCAGTACGTC.

The table lists this clonotype with a few counts. The chain employs TRBV7-8 and TRBJ2-5; 9 bases align to TRBD2. CDR1 is SGHVS and CDR2 is FQNEAQ in the germline V gene. This CDR3 is built from 15 residues. Germline trimming cut 5 bases from V and 4 bases from J; bases unmatched to any gene: 8. The CDR3 sequence is CASSAYLAGRETQYF. The CDR3 DNA follows: TGTGCCAGCAGCGCCTACCTAGCGGGGAGAGAGACCCAGTACTTC.

The table lists this clonotype with a few counts. The V gene is TRBV6-2 or TRBV6-3, the J gene TRBJ2-1; no reliable D call. Germline lookup yields CDR1 MNHEY and CDR2 SVGEGT. The CDR3 has 15 residues. V was pared by 1 base and J by 7 bases, with 14 bases between. The CDR3 DNA follows: TGTGCCAGCAGTTACTTTGCTAGGTTAGGGAATGAGCAGTTCTTC. This encodes CASSYFARLGNEQFF.

The chain uses TRBV28 and TRBJ2-5; maybe TRBD2 (6 bases). V lost 3 bases, J lost 3 bases, and 11 bases lay in between. The CDR3 sequence is 14 residues long. Germline V lookup: CDR1 MDHEN, CDR2 SYDVKM. The CDR3 nucleotides are TGTGCCAGCAGTTTGGCGGGGATTAAAGAGACCCAGTACTTC. It specifies CASSLAGIKETQYF.

At least ten counts were recorded for this clonotype. The gene calls are TRBV6-6 and TRBJ2-3, with D possibly matching TRBD1 (6 bases). Germline loops: CDR1 MNHNY, CDR2 SVGAGI (reference sequence). Trimming cost V 4 bases and J 4 bases, with 9 bases left between them. The CDR3 loop spans 13 amino acids. The CDR3 bases are TGTGCCAGCAGTTTCGCAGGGGCAGATACGCAGTATTTT. Protein product: CASSFAGADTQYF.